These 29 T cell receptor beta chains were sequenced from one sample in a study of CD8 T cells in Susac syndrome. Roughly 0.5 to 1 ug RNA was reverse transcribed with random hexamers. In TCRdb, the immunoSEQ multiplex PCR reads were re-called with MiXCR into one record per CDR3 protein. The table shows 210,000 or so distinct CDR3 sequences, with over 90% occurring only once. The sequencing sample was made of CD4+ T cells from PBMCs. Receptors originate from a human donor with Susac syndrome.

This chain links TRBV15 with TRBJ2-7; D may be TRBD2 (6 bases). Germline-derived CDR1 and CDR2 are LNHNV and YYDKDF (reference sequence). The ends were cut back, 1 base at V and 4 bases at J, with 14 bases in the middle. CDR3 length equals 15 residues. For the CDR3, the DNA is TGTGCCACCAGCAGAGGTGGGGTGGGGGGTTACGAGCAGTACTTC. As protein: CATSRGGVGGYEQYF.

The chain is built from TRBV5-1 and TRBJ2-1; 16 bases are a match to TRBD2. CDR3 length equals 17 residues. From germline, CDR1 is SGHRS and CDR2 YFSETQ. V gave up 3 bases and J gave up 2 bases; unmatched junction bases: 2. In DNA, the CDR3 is TGCGCCAGCAGCTACGGGACTAGCGGGGGGGCCTACAATGAGCAGTTCTTC. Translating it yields CASSYGTSGGAYNEQFF. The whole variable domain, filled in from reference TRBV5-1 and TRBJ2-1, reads KAGVTQTPRYLIKTRGQQVTLSCSPISGHRSVSWYQQTPGQGLQFLFEYFSETQRNKGNFPGRFSGRQFSNSRSEMNVSTLELGDSALYLCASSYGTSGGAYNEQFFGPGTRLTVL.

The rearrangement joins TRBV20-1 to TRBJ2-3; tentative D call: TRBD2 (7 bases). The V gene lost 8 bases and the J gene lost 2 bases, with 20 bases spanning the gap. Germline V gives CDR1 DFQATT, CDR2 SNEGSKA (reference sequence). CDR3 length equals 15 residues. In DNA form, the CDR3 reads TGCAGTTCCCTTTTGGGGGGGGCGTTCACAGATACGCAGTATTTT. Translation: CSSLLGGAFTDTQYF.

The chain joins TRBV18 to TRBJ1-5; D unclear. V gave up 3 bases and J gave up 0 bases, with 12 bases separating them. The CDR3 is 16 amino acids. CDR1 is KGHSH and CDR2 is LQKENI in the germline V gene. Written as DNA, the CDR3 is TGTGCCAGCTCACCCGTCCGGGCCTATAGCAATCAGCCCCAGCATTTT. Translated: CASSPVRAYSNQPQHF.

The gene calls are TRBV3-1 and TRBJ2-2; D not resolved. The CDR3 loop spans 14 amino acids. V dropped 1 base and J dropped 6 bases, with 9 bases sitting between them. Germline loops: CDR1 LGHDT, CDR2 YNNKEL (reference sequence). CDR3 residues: CASSQVRVSGELFF. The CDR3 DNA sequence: TGTGCCAGCAGCCAAGTTCGCGTCTCCGGGGAGCTGTTTTTT.

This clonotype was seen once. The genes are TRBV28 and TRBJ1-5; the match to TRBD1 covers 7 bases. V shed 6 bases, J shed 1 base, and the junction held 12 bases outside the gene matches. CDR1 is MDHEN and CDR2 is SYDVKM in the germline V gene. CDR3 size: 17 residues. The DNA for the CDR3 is TGTGCCAGCAGGGGGACAGCAGGGGCTACAAGCAATCAGCCCCAGCATTTT. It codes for CASRGTAGATSNQPQHF.

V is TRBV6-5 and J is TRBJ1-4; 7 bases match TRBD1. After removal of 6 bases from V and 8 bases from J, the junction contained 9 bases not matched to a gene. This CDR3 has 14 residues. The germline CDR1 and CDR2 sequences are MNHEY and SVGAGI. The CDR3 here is CASSDTGDGEKLFF. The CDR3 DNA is TGTGCCAGCAGCGATACAGGGGATGGCGAAAAACTGTTTTTT.

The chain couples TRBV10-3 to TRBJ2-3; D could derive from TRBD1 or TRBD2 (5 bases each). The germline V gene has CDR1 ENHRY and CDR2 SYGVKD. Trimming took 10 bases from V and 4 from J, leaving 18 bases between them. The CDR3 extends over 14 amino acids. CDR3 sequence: CATRDGAFADTQYF. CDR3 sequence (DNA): TGTGCCACACGGGACGGCGCATTCGCAGATACGCAGTATTTT.

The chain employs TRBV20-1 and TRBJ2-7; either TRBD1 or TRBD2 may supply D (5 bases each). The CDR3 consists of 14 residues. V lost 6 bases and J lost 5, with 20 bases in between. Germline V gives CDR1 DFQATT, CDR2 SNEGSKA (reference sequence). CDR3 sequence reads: CSANPPGRGDEQYF. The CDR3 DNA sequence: TGCAGTGCCAACCCACCAGGACGAGGGGACGAGCAGTACTTC.

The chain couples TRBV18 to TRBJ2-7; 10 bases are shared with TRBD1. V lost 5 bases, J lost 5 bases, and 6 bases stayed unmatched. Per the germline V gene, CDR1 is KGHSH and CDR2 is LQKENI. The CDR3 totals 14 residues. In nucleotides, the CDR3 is TGTGCCAGCTCATCCGGGACAGGGGAGCACGAGCAGTACTTC. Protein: CASSSGTGEHEQYF.

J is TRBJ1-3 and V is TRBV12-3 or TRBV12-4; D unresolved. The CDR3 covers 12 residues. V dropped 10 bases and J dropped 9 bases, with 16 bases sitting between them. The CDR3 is CAISSAAGTIYF. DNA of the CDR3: TGTGCCATTTCCTCGGCGGCAGGCACCATATATTTT.

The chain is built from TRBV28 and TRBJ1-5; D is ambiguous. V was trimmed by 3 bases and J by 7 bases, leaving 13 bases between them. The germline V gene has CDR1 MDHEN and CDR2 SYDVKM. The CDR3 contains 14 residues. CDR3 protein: CASSLSPGSQPQHF. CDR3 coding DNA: TGTGCCAGCAGTTTGAGCCCGGGCAGCCAGCCCCAGCATTTT. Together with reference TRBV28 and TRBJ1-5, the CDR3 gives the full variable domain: DVKVTQSSRYLVKRTGEKVFLECVQDMDHENMFWYRQDPGLGLRLIYFSYDVKMKEKGDIPEGYSVSREKKERFSLILESASTNQTSMYLCASSLSPGSQPQHFGDGTRLSIL.

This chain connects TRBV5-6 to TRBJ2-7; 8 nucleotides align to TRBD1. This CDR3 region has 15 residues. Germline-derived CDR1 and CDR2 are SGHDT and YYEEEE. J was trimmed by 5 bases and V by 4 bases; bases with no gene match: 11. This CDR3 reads CASSRSGTGLHEQYF. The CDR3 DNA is TGTGCCAGCAGCAGATCCGGGACAGGTCTCCACGAGCAGTACTTC.

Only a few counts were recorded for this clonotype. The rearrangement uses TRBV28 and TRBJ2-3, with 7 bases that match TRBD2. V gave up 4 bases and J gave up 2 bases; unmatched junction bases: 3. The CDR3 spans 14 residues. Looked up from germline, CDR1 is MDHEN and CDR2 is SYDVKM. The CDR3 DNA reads TGTGCCAGCAGTTCAAGCGGGGTCACAGATACGCAGTATTTT. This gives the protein CASSSSGVTDTQYF.

The CDR3 loop is CASSPRAGAGNTIYF. CDR3 DNA: TGTGCCAGCAGCCCCCGGGCTGGGGCTGGAAACACCATATATTTT. The V and J genes are TRBV7-6 and TRBJ1-3; D unresolved. Germline-derived CDR1 and CDR2 are SGHVS and FNYEAQ. V lost 5 bases to trimming and J lost 2 bases, with 13 bases between them. The CDR3 sequence is 15 residues long.

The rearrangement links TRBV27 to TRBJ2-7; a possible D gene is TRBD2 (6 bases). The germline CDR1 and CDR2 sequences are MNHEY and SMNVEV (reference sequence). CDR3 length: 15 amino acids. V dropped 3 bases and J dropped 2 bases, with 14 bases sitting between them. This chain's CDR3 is CASSFPRGSTYEQYF. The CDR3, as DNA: TGTGCCAGCAGTTTCCCACGGGGGTCGACCTACGAGCAGTACTTC.

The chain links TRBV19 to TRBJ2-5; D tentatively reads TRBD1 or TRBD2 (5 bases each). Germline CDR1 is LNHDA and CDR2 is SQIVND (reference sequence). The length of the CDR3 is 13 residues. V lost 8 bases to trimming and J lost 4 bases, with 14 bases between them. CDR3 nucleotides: TGTGCCAGTTGGGACCGGATAACAGAGACCCAGTACTTC. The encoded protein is CASWDRITETQYF.

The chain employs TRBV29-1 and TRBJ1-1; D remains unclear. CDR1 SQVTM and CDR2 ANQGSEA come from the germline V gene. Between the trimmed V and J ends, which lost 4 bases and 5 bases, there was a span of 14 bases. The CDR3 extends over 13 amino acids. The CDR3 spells CSVVGRLSTEAFF. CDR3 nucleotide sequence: TGCAGCGTTGTTGGCAGGCTTTCAACTGAAGCTTTCTTT.

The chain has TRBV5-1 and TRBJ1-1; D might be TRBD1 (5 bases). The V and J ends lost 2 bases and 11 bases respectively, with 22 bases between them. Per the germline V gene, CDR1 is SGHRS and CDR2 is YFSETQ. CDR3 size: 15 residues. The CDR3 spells CASSLTTGTGTQAFF. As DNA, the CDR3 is TGCGCCAGCAGCTTAACAACGGGTACCGGGACCCAGGCTTTCTTT.

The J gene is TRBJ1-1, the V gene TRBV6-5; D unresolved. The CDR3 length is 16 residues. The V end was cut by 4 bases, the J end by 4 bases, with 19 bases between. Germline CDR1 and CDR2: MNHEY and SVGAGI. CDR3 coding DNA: TGTGCCAGCAGTTCAACCCTGGTGACGGGCAGCACTGAAGCTTTCTTT. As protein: CASSSTLVTGSTEAFF.

The CDR3, as DNA: TGTGCCAGCAGTTACTCGGGGGTAGAGGGGGCCTACGAGCAGTACTTC. It translates to CASSYSGVEGAYEQYF. The chain links TRBV6-5 to TRBJ2-7; tentatively, D is TRBD1 (6 bases). This CDR3 has 16 amino acids. Trimming removed 0 bases at V and 2 bases at J, with 14 bases between. Germline-derived CDR1 and CDR2 are MNHEY and SVGAGI.

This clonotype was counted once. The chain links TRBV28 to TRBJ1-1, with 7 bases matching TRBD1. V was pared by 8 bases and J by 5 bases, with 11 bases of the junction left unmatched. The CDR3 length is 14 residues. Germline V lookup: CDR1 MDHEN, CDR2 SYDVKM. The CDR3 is CASVGGDRETEAFF. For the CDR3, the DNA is TGTGCCAGCGTTGGGGGAGACAGGGAGACTGAAGCTTTCTTT.

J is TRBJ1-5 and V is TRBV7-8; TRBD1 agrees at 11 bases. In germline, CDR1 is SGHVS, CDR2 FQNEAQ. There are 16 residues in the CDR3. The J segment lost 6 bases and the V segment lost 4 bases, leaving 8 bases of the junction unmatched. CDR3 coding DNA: TGTGCCAGCAGCTCAGAGGGACAGGGGGTTACTCAGCCCCAGCATTTT. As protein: CASSSEGQGVTQPQHF.

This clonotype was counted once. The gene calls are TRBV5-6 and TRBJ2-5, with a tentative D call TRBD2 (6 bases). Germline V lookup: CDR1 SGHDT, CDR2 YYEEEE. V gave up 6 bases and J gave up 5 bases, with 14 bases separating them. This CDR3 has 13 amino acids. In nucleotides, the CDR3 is TGTGCCAGCACCCGGGGGTATCAGGAGACCCAGTACTTC. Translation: CASTRGYQETQYF.

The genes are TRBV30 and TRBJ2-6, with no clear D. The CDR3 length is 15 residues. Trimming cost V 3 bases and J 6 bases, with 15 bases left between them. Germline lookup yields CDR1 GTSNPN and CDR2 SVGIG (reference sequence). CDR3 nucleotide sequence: TGTGCCTGGAGATCCGACGGATTCGCGGCCAACGTCCTGACTTTC. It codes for CAWRSDGFAANVLTF.

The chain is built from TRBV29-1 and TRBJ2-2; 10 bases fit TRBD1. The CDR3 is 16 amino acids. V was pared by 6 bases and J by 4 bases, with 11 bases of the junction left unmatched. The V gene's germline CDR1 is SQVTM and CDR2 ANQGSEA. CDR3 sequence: CSVATTGTGVTGELFF. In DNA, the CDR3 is TGCAGCGTCGCTACTACCGGGACAGGGGTCACCGGGGAGCTGTTTTTT.

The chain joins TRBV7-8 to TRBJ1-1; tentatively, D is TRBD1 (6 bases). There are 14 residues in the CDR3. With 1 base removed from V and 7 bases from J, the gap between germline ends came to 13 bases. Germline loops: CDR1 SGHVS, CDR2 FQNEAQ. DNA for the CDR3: TGTGCCAGCAGCTTAGGCGCGGGGGCCCTTGAAGCTTTCTTT. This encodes CASSLGAGALEAFF.

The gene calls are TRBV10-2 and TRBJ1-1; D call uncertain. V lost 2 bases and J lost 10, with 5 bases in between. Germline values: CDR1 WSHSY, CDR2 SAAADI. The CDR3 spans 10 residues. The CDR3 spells CASSEGRAFF. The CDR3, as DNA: TGCGCCAGCAGTGAGGGACGAGCTTTCTTT.

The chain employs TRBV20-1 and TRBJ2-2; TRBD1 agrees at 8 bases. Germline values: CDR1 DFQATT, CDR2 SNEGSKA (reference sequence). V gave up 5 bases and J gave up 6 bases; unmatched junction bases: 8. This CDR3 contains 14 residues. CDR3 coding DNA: TGCAGTGCTGTCCGGACAGGGAGGCCCGGGGAGCTGTTTTTT. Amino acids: CSAVRTGRPGELFF.